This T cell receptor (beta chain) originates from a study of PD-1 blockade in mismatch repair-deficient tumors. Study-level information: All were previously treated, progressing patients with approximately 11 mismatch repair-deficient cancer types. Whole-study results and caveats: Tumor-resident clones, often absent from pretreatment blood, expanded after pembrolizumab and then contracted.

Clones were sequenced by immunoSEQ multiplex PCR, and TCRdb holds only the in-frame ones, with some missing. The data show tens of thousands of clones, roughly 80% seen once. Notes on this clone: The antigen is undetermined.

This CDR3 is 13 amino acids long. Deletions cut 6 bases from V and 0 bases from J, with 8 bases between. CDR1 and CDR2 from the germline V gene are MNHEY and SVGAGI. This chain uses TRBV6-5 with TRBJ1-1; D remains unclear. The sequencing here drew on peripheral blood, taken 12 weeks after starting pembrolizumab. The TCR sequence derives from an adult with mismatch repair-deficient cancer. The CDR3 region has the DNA TGTGCCAGCAGAGAAGTTTTGAACACTGAAGCTTTCTTT. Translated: CASREVLNTEAFF.